Listed below are T cell receptor beta chains from one sample, sequenced in a study of control samples from healthy donors and cancer patients. Profiling relied on immunoSEQ multiplex PCR, and the TCRdb table lists in-frame clones only, not all of them. In the table there are about 81,000 clones, 85% to 95% of which are singletons. Sequenced material: blood. The receptor source for this set is a woman between 18 and 30 years old in good health. Each CDR3 is given with its conserved first and last residue. Fields, in order: J gene, D gene, V gene, CDR3 DNA, CDR3 protein. A D gene is named only where the DNA matches it firmly.

j_call: TRBJ1-1; d_call: -; v_call: TRBV10-3; cdr3_nt: TGTGCCATCAGTGAGTTTGCACAGAAGAACACTGAAGCTTTCTTT; cdr3_aa: CAISEFAQKNTEAFF
j_call: TRBJ1-6; d_call: TRBD1; v_call: TRBV2; cdr3_nt: TGTGCCAGCAGTGAAGCAACCAGGGGGCCGGGTAATTCACCCCTCCACTTT; cdr3_aa: CASSEATRGPGNSPLHF
j_call: TRBJ1-1; d_call: -; v_call: TRBV25-1; cdr3_nt: TGTGCCAGCAGTGGGTTGGGGAACACTGAAGCTTTCTTT; cdr3_aa: CASSGLGNTEAFF
j_call: TRBJ2-1; d_call: -; v_call: TRBV5-1; cdr3_nt: TGCGCCAGCAGTCCCGGGACGCGGTACAATGAGCAGTTCTTC; cdr3_aa: CASSPGTRYNEQFF
j_call: TRBJ1-5; d_call: TRBD1; v_call: TRBV28; cdr3_nt: TGTGCCAGCAGTCCCCAAAGAAAACCGACAGGGTCCTCGAATCAGCCCCAGCATTTT; cdr3_aa: CASSPQRKPTGSSNQPQHF
j_call: TRBJ2-7; d_call: TRBD2; v_call: TRBV19; cdr3_nt: TGTGCCACTAGGCGGGCTAGCGGCTACGAGCAGTACTTC; cdr3_aa: CATRRASGYEQYF
j_call: TRBJ1-5; d_call: -; v_call: TRBV6-6; cdr3_nt: TGTGCCAGCAGGGGGCAGGGAGGACCGGATCAGCCCCAGCATTTT; cdr3_aa: CASRGQGGPDQPQHF
j_call: TRBJ2-5; d_call: -; v_call: TRBV7-9; cdr3_nt: TGTGCCAGCAGCTTAAGGGGGGGCGGTCAAGAGACCCAGTACTTC; cdr3_aa: CASSLRGGGQETQYF
j_call: TRBJ2-7; d_call: -; v_call: TRBV4-3; cdr3_nt: TGCGCCAGCAGCCAAGTGCGAGGTTACGAGCAGTACTTC; cdr3_aa: CASSQVRGYEQYF
j_call: TRBJ2-5; d_call: TRBD1; v_call: TRBV7-9; cdr3_nt: TGTGCCAGCAGCGACGAACCGGGACAGGGTTACGAGACCCAGTACTTC; cdr3_aa: CASSDEPGQGYETQYF
j_call: TRBJ1-3; d_call: -; v_call: TRBV15; cdr3_nt: TGTGCCACCAGCAGAGATCTGGGGCCAGGAAACACCATATATTTT; cdr3_aa: CATSRDLGPGNTIYF